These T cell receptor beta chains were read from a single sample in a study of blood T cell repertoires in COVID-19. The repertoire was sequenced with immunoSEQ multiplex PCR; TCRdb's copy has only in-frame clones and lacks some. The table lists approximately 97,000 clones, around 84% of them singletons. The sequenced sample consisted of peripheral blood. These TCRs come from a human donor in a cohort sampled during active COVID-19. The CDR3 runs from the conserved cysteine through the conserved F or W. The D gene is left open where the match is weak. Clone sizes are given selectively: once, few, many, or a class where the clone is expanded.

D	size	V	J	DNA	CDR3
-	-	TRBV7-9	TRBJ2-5	TGTGCCAGCAGCACCGGGGGAACGACGGAGACCCAGTACTTC	CASSTGGTTETQYF
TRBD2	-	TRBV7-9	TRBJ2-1	TGTGCCAGCACCCTAGACGGACTAGCGCCCGATGAGCAGTTCTTC	CASTLDGLAPDEQFF
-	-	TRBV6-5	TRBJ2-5	TGTGCCAGCAGTCCCAACATGATGAGGGCCCAGTACTTC	CASSPNMMRAQYF
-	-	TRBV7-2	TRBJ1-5	TGTGCCAGCAGCTTAGGATCCAGGGGTTCGGCGCCCCAGCATTTT	CASSLGSRGSAPQHF
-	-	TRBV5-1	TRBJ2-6	TGCGCCAGCAGTAGGACAGTCACCTCTGGGGCCAACGTCCTGACTTTC	CASSRTVTSGANVLTF
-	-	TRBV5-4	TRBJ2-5	TGTGCCAGCAGCTTGGCTGGGAGGGAGACCCAGTACTTC	CASSLAGRETQYF
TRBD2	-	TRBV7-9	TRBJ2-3	TGTGCCAGCAGCATTGCTTATCGGACTAGCGGGGGCCTAAACAGAGATACGCAGTATTTT	CASSIAYRTSGGLNRDTQYF
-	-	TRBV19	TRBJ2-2	TGTGCCAGTGGAAGGGGGTCCGGGGAGCTGTTTTTT	CASGRGSGELFF
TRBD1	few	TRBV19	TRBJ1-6	TGTGCCAGTAGTACCGGACAGGCGTATAATTCACCCCTCCACTTT	CASSTGQAYNSPLHF
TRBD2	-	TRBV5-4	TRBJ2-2	TGTGCCTCGGCTAGCGGGGGGGCCGGTGACACCGGGGAGCTGTTTTTT	CASASGGAGDTGELFF
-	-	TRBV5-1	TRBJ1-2	TGCGCCAGCAGCTTGGCGGGACTTGCGAGTGGAGGCTACACCTTC	CASSLAGLASGGYTF
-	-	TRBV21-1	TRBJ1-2	TGTGCCAGCAGTTTTAGGACAGGGGGAGACAACTATGGCTACACCTTC	CASSFRTGGDNYGYTF
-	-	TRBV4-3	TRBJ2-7	TGCGCCAGCAGCCAAGTCGGAGGGCGCGGGTTTTACGAGCAGTACTTC	CASSQVGGRGFYEQYF
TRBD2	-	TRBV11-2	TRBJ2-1	TGTGCCAGCAGCTTAGGGGGTTGGGGGGGTTACAATGAGCAGTTCTTC	CASSLGGWGGYNEQFF
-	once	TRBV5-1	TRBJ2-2	TGCGCCAGCAGGGCGGACTCTGACACCGGGGAGCTGTTTTTT	CASRADSDTGELFF
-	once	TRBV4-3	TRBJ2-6	TGCGCCAGCAGCCAAGATTCGGCAGGTCAGCATGGGGCCAACGTCCTGACTTTC	CASSQDSAGQHGANVLTF
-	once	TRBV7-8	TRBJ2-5	TGTGCCAGCGAGGGGGATGAGTACGCAGAGACCCAGTACTTC	CASEGDEYAETQYF
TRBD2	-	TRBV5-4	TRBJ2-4	TGTGCCAGCAGCAAGGGACTAGCGGGGGGTATCAAAAACATTCAGTACTTC	CASSKGLAGGIKNIQYF
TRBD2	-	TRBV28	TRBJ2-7	TGTGCCAGCATATACTCCTGGGGGGGAGCCCTAAACGAGCAGTACTTC	CASIYSWGGALNEQYF
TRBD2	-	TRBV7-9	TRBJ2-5	TGTGCCAGCAGCTTCCGGGGGGATGAGACCCAGTACTTC	CASSFRGDETQYF
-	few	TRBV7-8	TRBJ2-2	TGTGCCAGCAGCCCCCGGTACACCGGGGAGCTGTTTTTT	CASSPRYTGELFF
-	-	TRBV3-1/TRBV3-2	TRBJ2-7	TGTGCCAGCAGCCAAGTTGTAGCTCGCTCCTACGAGCAGTACTTC	CASSQVVARSYEQYF
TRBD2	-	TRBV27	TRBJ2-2	TGTGCCAGCAACAGACTTAGCGGGGCGAACACCGGGGAGCTGTTTTTT	CASNRLSGANTGELFF
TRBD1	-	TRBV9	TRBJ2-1	TGTGCCAGCAGCGCCCGGGACAGCGACAATCTAAATGAGCAGTTCTTC	CASSARDSDNLNEQFF
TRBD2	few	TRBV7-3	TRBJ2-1	TGTGCCAGCAGCTTAAAGCGGCTAGCGGGGGGCCTCTCCTACAATGAGCAGTTCTTC	CASSLKRLAGGLSYNEQFF
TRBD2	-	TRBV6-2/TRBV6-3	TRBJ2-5	TGTGCCAGCAGTTCCATAAAACTAGCGGCCAGGGGGACCCAGTACTTC	CASSSIKLAARGTQYF
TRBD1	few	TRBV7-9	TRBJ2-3	TGTGCCAGCAGCTTACAGGGGACAGGGGATACGCAGTATTTT	CASSLQGTGDTQYF
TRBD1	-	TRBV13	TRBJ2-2	TGTGCCAGCAGCTTAGCAAGGGGGCTGGAAACCGGGGAGCTGTTTTTT	CASSLARGLETGELFF